One sample yielded the 7 T cell receptor beta chains listed below, sequenced in a study of blood T cell repertoires in COVID-19. The method was immunoSEQ multiplex PCR; TCRdb's version includes in-frame clones alone and lacks a portion of them. The sample consists of around 25,000 clones, roughly 88% of them appearing once. Specimen: peripheral blood. The receptors derive from a human donor in a cohort sampled during active COVID-19.

The chain uses TRBV6-5 and TRBJ1-6; no clear D gene. With 6 bases removed from V and 7 bases from J, the gap between germline ends came to 13 bases. Per the germline V gene, CDR1 is MNHEY and CDR2 is SVGAGI. The CDR3 covers 14 residues. CDR3 bases: TGTGCCAGCAGCCCGGAGGTCACAAATTCACCCCTCCACTTT. It is translated as CASSPEVTNSPLHF.

The gene calls are TRBV18 and TRBJ2-1; D call uncertain. Looked up from germline, CDR1 is KGHSH and CDR2 is LQKENI. This CDR3 is 16 amino acids long. The ends were cut back, 2 bases at V and 4 bases at J, with 15 bases in the middle. In DNA, the CDR3 is TGTGCCAGCTCACCATTAGCTGTGAACCAATACAATGAGCAGTTCTTC. Residues: CASSPLAVNQYNEQFF.

This clone has more than one count but fewer than ten. The genes are TRBV6-1 and TRBJ1-5; 8 positions match TRBD1. The V gene end was trimmed by 3 bases and the J gene end by 7 bases; junction bases not matched to a gene: 5. There are 14 residues in the CDR3. CDR1 MNHNS and CDR2 SASEGT come from the germline V gene. CDR3 bases: TGTGCCAGCAGTGATGCAGGGGGCTGGCAGCCCCAGCATTTT. Residues: CASSDAGGWQPQHF.

The chain couples TRBV29-1 to TRBJ2-1, with D perhaps TRBD2 (5 bases). The V end was cut by 8 bases, the J end by 0 bases, with 14 bases between. Looked up from germline, CDR1 is SQVTM and CDR2 is ANQGSEA. The CDR3 spans 14 residues. CDR3 DNA: TGCAGCCTCTTGAGCGGAAGCTCCTACAATGAGCAGTTCTTC. Amino acid sequence: CSLLSGSSYNEQFF.

The V and J genes are TRBV5-1 and TRBJ2-1; D might be TRBD2 (6 bases). The CDR3 loop spans 14 amino acids. V was cut by 0 bases and J by 6 bases, with 10 bases left in between. Germline V gene sequence: CDR1 SGHRS, CDR2 YFSETQ. This CDR3 is CASSLGRVGNEQFF. The CDR3 DNA reads TGCGCCAGCAGCTTGGGGAGGGTCGGCAATGAGCAGTTCTTC.

This chain joins TRBV7-8 and TRBJ2-2; D possibly corresponds to TRBD1 (7 bases). Germline assignment: CDR1 SGHVS and CDR2 FQNEAQ. The V end was cut by 2 bases, the J end by 1 base, with 14 bases between. CDR3 length equals 17 residues. The CDR3 sequence is CASSLMSGGGNTGELFF. The CDR3 DNA sequence: TGTGCCAGCAGCTTAATGTCAGGGGGAGGGAACACCGGGGAGCTGTTTTTT.

This chain links TRBV15 with TRBJ1-2; weak D call: TRBD1 (5 bases). Germline assignment: CDR1 LNHNV and CDR2 YYDKDF (reference sequence). V lost 0 bases and J lost 6, with 11 bases in between. The CDR3 has 14 residues. The CDR3 coding sequence is TGTGCCACCAGCAGAGAGACAAAGGGGAATGGCTACACCTTC. It translates to CATSRETKGNGYTF.